The 22 T cell receptor beta chains in this list originate from one sample, sequenced in a study of blood T cell repertoires in COVID-19. This table comes from immunoSEQ multiplex PCR, and its TCRdb copy is limited to in-frame clones, with some not included. The data hold under 200,000 clones, with 75% to 90% observed a single time. Sequenced sample: PBMCs or T cells enriched from blood (not recorded which). The receptors originated from a woman in her fifties or sixties who had recovered from COVID-19.

This clone occurred once. The J gene is TRBJ1-4, the V gene TRBV2; perhaps TRBD1 as D (5 bases). This CDR3 has 15 residues. Trimming shortened V by 6 bases and J by 6 bases, and 17 bases separated the two germline ends. Germline lookup yields CDR1 SNHLY and CDR2 FYNNEI. The DNA of the CDR3 is TGTGCCAGCAGACTCCGGGCCCTCAGGGATGAAAAACTGTTTTTT. Its protein is CASRLRALRDEKLFF.

The J gene is TRBJ2-3, the V gene TRBV19; TRBD2 matches at 12 bases. The trim removed 1 base at V and 1 base at J, leaving 6 bases unmatched. CDR1 and CDR2 (germline): LNHDA, SQIVND (reference sequence). The CDR3 consists of 18 residues. The CDR3, as DNA: TGTGCCAGTAGTATAGGCCCTAGCGGGGGGGCCGGCACAGATACGCAGTATTTT. Residues: CASSIGPSGGAGTDTQYF.

V is TRBV24-1 and J is TRBJ2-3, with a weak D call TRBD1 (5 bases). There are 14 residues in the CDR3. Germline assignment: CDR1 KGHDR and CDR2 SFDVKD. Deletions cut 5 bases from V and 2 bases from J, with 10 bases between. The CDR3 DNA follows: TGTGCCACCAGTGCGGCAGGGTCCACAGATACGCAGTATTTT. Translating gives CATSAAGSTDTQYF.

J is TRBJ2-7 and V is TRBV28, with D possibly matching TRBD2 (5 bases). In germline, CDR1 is MDHEN, CDR2 SYDVKM. This CDR3 contains 11 residues. CDR3: CAHGSAYEQYF. The CDR3 DNA follows: TGTGCACATGGGAGCGCCTACGAGCAGTACTTC.

The V gene is TRBV15, the J gene TRBJ2-5; 7 nucleotides agree with TRBD2. Trimming at V came to 0 bases and at J to 5 bases, leaving 9 bases not matched to a gene. This CDR3 is 16 amino acids long. Germline CDR1 is LNHNV and CDR2 is YYDKDF (reference sequence). Here the CDR3 reads CATSREPLGGGETQYF. CDR3 bases: TGTGCCACCAGCAGAGAACCCCTTGGCGGGGGTGAGACCCAGTACTTC.

The V call is TRBV10-2, the J call TRBJ2-7; D remains unclear. CDR1 WSHSY and CDR2 SAAADI come from the germline V gene. The ends were cut back, 5 bases at V and 6 bases at J, with 11 bases in the middle. The length of the CDR3 is 12 residues. The DNA for the CDR3 is TGCGCCAGCAGTCTTCTGGGCCGCGAGCAGTACTTC. Its translation: CASSLLGREQYF.

This clone turned up a few times. The genes are TRBV9 and TRBJ2-1; TRBD2 agrees at 8 bases. V trimming: 4 bases; J trimming: 2 bases; junction bases outside the gene matches: 8. The germline CDR1 and CDR2 sequences are SGDLS and YYNGEE. The CDR3 runs 16 residues. CDR3 sequence reads: CASSPAGGAAYNEQFF. Here the CDR3 DNA reads TGTGCCAGCAGCCCTGCCGGGGGGGCAGCCTACAATGAGCAGTTCTTC.

The V and J genes are TRBV5-5 and TRBJ2-1; D may be TRBD1 (6 bases). CDR3 length: 14 residues. Looked up from germline, CDR1 is SGHKS and CDR2 is YYEKEE (reference sequence). The V and J ends lost 5 bases and 7 bases respectively, with 16 bases between them. The CDR3 loop is CASSRRTEPNEQFF. As DNA, the CDR3 is TGTGCCAGCAGTCGTCGGACAGAACCGAATGAGCAGTTCTTC.

The V gene is TRBV7-8, the J gene TRBJ1-6; 10 bases align to TRBD1. Germline CDR1 reads SGHVS; CDR2 reads FQNEAQ. The CDR3 has 15 amino acids. Trimming removed 3 bases from V and 10 bases from J; junction bases left unmatched: 6. As DNA, the CDR3 is TGTGCCAGCAGCTTGGCCGGGACAGGGGTATCACCCCTCCACTTT. Its protein product is CASSLAGTGVSPLHF. Full variable domain (outside the CDR3, taken from reference TRBV7-8 and TRBJ1-6): GAGVSQSPRYKVAKRGQDVALRCDPISGHVSLFWYQQALGQGPEFLTYFQNEAQLDKSGLPSDRFFAERPEGSVSTLKIQRTQQEDSAVYLCASSLAGTGVSPLHFGNGTRLTVT.

The chain uses TRBV10-2 and TRBJ2-5, with 11 bases fitting TRBD2. The V segment lost 6 bases and the J segment 2 bases; nucleotides outside the gene matches: 5. The CDR3 has 15 residues. The germline V gene encodes CDR1 WSHSY and CDR2 SAAADI. This CDR3 reads CASRLTSGVQETQYF. In DNA form, the CDR3 reads TGCGCCAGCAGGTTGACTAGCGGGGTTCAAGAGACCCAGTACTTC.

The J gene is TRBJ1-3, the V gene TRBV24-1; TRBD1 matches 9 bases. V dropped 4 bases and J dropped 0; count of bases not matched to a gene: 3. The length of the CDR3 is 16 residues. Germline values: CDR1 KGHDR, CDR2 SFDVKD. In DNA form, the CDR3 reads TGTGCCACCAGTGACGCGACAGGGGGCTCTGGAAACACCATATATTTT. Translated, it gives CATSDATGGSGNTIYF.

V and J are TRBV7-8 and TRBJ2-1; no clear D gene. V lost 2 bases to trimming and J lost 9 bases, with 8 bases between them. CDR1 and CDR2 (germline): SGHVS, FQNEAQ. The CDR3 runs to 12 residues. CDR3 loop: CASSLKASEQFF. CDR3 bases: TGTGCCAGCAGCTTAAAGGCTAGTGAGCAGTTCTTC.

This chain joins TRBV12-3 or TRBV12-4 and TRBJ1-1; D perhaps matches TRBD1 (5 bases). Trimming took 10 bases from V and 11 from J, leaving 20 bases between them. CDR3 size: 12 residues. The CDR3 sequence is CATIHAQGMAFF. The DNA for the CDR3 is TGTGCCACGATCCATGCCCAGGGAATGGCTTTCTTT.

The chain uses TRBV6-2 or TRBV6-3 and TRBJ2-3, with TRBD2 identical over 7 bases. The V gene end was trimmed by 0 bases and the J gene end by 5 bases; junction bases not matched to a gene: 5. CDR1 and CDR2 from the germline V gene are MNHEY and SVGEGT. The CDR3 is 15 amino acids. The CDR3 DNA follows: TGTGCCAGCAGTTACTCCAGGACGGGGGGAGATACGCAGTATTTT. Translated, it gives CASSYSRTGGDTQYF.

The chain has TRBV5-6 and TRBJ1-1, with a tentative D call TRBD1 (6 bases). The germline V gene encodes CDR1 SGHDT and CDR2 YYEEEE. Deletions cut 1 base from V and 4 bases from J, with 14 bases between. The CDR3 totals 15 residues. CDR3 residues: CASSLWGQSGTEAFF. CDR3 nucleotide sequence: TGTGCCAGCAGCTTGTGGGGGCAAAGCGGCACTGAAGCTTTCTTT.

This clone was counted a single time. J is TRBJ1-1 and V is TRBV9; D is possibly TRBD1 (5 bases). The CDR3 is made up of 14 amino acids. The V gene's germline CDR1 is SGDLS and CDR2 YYNGEE. Trimming left V 4 bases short and J 2 bases short, with 12 bases between. This CDR3 is CASSHKTENTEAFF. CDR3 DNA sequence: TGTGCCAGCAGCCATAAGACAGAAAACACTGAAGCTTTCTTT.

The V gene is TRBV6-1, the J gene TRBJ2-7; 9 bases match TRBD1. Germline CDR1 and CDR2: MNHNS and SASEGT. The V segment lost 2 bases and the J segment 1 base; nucleotides outside the gene matches: 6. This CDR3 region has 16 residues. The CDR3 region has the DNA TGTGCCAGCAGTGAATTTGGGACAGGGAGGTCCTACGAGCAGTACTTC. Its protein product is CASSEFGTGRSYEQYF.

In its sample, this clone was seen a few times. Distinct nucleotide sequences in the sample also encode this CDR3. V gene TRBV7-2 combines with J gene TRBJ2-5, with 10 bases fitting TRBD2. V was clipped by 3 bases and J by 4 bases; unmatched bases: 2. The length of the CDR3 is 14 residues. Germline V gene lookup returns CDR1 SGHTA and CDR2 FQGNSA. CDR3 in DNA: TGTGCCAGCAGCTTCTCTAGCGGGGGAGAGACCCAGTACTTC. Protein sequence: CASSFSSGGETQYF.

This clone was found once. Other DNA sequences within the sample encode an identical CDR3. The chain has TRBV5-1 and TRBJ1-1; 8 positions agree with TRBD1. The germline CDR1 and CDR2 sequences are SGHRS and YFSETQ. V lost 0 bases and J lost 5; bases outside the gene matches: 3. CDR3 length: 14 residues. CDR3 sequence reads: CASSLETGGTEAFF. As DNA, the CDR3 is TGCGCCAGCAGCTTGGAAACAGGGGGAACTGAAGCTTTCTTT.

The genes are TRBV5-4 and TRBJ2-6, with TRBD1 as a possible D gene (5 bases). The CDR3 extends over 14 amino acids. Trimming removed 2 bases at V and 3 bases at J, with 6 bases between. Germline CDR1 is SGHNT and CDR2 is YYREEE (reference sequence). The CDR3 DNA reads TGTGCCAGCAGCTTAGGGGATGGGGCCAACGTCCTGACTTTC. Translated, it gives CASSLGDGANVLTF.

The chain couples TRBV19 to TRBJ1-1; weak D call: TRBD1 (6 bases). CDR3 size: 14 residues. Trimming shortened V by 6 bases and J by 6 bases, and 17 bases separated the two germline ends. CDR1 and CDR2 from the germline V gene are LNHDA and SQIVND (reference sequence). The CDR3 is CASRGKTGLPEAFF. CDR3 sequence (DNA): TGTGCCAGTAGGGGGAAAACAGGGTTACCTGAAGCTTTCTTT.

The chain combines TRBV9 with TRBJ1-5, with TRBD1 identical over 7 bases. This CDR3 comprises 14 residues. J was trimmed by 2 bases and V by 3 bases; bases with no gene match: 2. Germline assignment: CDR1 SGDLS and CDR2 YYNGEE. The CDR3 spells CASSAGGGNQPQHF. CDR3 DNA sequence: TGTGCCAGCAGCGCAGGGGGTGGCAATCAGCCCCAGCATTTT. The whole variable domain, remainder taken from reference TRBV9 and TRBJ1-5, is DSGVTQTPKHLITATGQRVTLRCSPRSGDLSVYWYQQSLDQGLQFLIQYYNGEERAKGNILERFSAQQFPDLHSELNLSSLELGDSALYFCASSAGGGNQPQHFGDGTRLSIL.